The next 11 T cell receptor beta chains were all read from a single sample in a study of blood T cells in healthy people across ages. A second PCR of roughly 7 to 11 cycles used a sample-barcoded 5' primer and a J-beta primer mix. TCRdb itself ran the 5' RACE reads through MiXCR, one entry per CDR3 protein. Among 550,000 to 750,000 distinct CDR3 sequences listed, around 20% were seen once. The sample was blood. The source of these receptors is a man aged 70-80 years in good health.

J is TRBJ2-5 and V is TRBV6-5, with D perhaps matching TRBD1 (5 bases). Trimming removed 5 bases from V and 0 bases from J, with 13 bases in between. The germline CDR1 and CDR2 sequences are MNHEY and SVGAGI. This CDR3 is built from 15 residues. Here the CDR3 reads CASSPLAGHQETQYF. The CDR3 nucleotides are TGTGCCAGCAGTCCATTGGCAGGGCACCAAGAGACCCAGTACTTC.

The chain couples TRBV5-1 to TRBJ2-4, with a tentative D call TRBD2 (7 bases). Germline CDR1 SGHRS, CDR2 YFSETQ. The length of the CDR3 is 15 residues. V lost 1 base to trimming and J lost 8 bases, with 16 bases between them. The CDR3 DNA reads TGCGCCAGCAGCTTGAGTCTTACAGGGAGGGACATTCAGTACTTC. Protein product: CASSLSLTGRDIQYF.

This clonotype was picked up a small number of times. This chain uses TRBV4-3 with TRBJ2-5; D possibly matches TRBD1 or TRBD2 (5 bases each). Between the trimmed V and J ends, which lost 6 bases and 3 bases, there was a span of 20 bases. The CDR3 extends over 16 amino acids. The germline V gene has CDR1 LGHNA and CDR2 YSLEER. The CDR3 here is CASRSPGPQRKETQYF. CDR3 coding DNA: TGCGCCAGCAGATCACCGGGACCACAAAGAAAAGAGACCCAGTACTTC.

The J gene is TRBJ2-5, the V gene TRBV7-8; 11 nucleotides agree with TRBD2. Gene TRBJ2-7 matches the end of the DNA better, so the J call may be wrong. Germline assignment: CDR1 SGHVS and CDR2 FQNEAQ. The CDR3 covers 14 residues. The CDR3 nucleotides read TGTGCCAGCAGCCCGCCTAGCGGGAGGACCGAGCAGTACTTC. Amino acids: CASSPPSGRTEQYF.

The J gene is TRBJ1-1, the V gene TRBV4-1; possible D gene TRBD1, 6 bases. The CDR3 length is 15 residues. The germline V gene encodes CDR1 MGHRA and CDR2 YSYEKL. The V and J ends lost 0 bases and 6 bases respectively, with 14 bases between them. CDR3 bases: TGCGCCAGCAGCCAAGATGTCGGAGGGGGATCTGAAGCTTTCTTT. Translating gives CASSQDVGGGSEAFF.

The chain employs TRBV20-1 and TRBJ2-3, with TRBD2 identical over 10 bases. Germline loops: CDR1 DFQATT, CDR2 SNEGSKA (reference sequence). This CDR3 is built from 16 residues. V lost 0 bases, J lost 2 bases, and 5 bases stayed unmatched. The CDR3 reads CSARDQLAGYTDTQYF. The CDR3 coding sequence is TGCAGTGCTAGAGACCAACTAGCGGGATACACAGATACGCAGTATTTT.

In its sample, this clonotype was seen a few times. CDR3 sequence: CASSQGHATSYEQYF. The CDR3 region has the DNA TGCGCCAGCAGCCAAGGACACGCGACCTCCTACGAGCAGTACTTC. The rearrangement uses TRBV4-3 and TRBJ2-7; D gene ambiguous. The CDR3 covers 15 residues. V was trimmed by 1 base and J by 0 bases, leaving 10 bases between them. Looked up from germline, CDR1 is LGHNA and CDR2 is YSLEER.

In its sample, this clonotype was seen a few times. CDR3 DNA: TGTGCCAGCAGTCTCTCAGGGCCCACTGAAGCTTTCTTT. The encoded protein is CASSLSGPTEAFF. V gene TRBV6-6 combines with J gene TRBJ1-1, with D perhaps matching TRBD1 (5 bases). CDR1 and CDR2 from the germline V gene are MNHNY and SVGAGI (reference sequence). The CDR3 is made up of 13 amino acids. Trimming pared 5 bases from V and 4 bases from J, leaving 11 bases between.

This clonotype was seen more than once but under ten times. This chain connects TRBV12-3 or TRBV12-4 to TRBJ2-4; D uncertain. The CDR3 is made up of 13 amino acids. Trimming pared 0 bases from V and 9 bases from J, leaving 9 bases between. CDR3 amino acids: CASSLAGSSIQYF. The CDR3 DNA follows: TGTGCCAGCAGTTTAGCGGGGTCCAGCATTCAGTACTTC.

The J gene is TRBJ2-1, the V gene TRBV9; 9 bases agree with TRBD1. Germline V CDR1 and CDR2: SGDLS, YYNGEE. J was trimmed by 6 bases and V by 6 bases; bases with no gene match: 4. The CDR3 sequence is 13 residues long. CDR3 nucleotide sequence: TGTGCCAGCAACAGGGGGCAGACCAATGAGCAGTTCTTC. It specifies CASNRGQTNEQFF. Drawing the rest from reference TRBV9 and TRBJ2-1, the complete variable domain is DSGVTQTPKHLITATGQRVTLRCSPRSGDLSVYWYQQSLDQGLQFLIQYYNGEERAKGNILERFSAQQFPDLHSELNLSSLELGDSALYFCASNRGQTNEQFFGPGTRLTVL.

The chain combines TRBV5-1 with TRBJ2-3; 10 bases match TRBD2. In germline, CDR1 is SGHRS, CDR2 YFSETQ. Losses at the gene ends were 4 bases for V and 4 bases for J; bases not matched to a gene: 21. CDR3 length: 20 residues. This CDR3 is CASSTNRARTSGRGPDTQYF. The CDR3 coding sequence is TGCGCCAGCAGCACCAACAGGGCCCGGACTAGCGGCAGAGGGCCAGATACGCAGTATTTT.